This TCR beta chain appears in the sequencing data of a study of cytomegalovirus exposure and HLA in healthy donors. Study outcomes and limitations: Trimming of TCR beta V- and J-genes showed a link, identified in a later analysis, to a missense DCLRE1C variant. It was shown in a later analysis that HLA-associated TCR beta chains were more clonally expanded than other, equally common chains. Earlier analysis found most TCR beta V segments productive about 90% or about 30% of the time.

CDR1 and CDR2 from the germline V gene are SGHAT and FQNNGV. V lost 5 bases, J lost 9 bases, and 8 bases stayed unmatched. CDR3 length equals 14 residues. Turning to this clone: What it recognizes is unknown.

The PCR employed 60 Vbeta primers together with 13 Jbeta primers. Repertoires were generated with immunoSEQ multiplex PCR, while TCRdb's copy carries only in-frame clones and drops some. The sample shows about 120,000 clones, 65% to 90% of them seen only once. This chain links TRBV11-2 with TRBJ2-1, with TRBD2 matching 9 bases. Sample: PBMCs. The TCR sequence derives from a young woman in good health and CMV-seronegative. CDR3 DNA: TGTGCCAGCAGCCCGGGACTAGCTGGGGGTGAGCAGTTCTTC. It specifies CASSPGLAGGEQFF.